This T cell receptor beta chain was obtained from a study of T cells in Graves' hyperthyroidism and ophthalmopathy. Study results and caveats: Ophthalmopathy and stable hyperthyroidism were separated by a 13 V-J model.

Authors of the study amplified TCR beta CDR3 regions from RNA transcripts. TCR CDR3 underwent first-round RT-PCR with the HTBI primer set. TCRdb reanalysed the multiplex PCR reads using MiXCR and keeps one entry per CDR3 protein. Of under 250,000 distinct CDR3 sequences listed, about a sixth are singletons. PBMCs were sourced from around 10 ml fresh peripheral blood. This clonotype turned up a few times. Its antigen is unknown. CDR3 length equals 12 residues. Germline-derived CDR1 and CDR2 are DFQATT and SNEGSKA (reference sequence). J lost 15 bases, V lost 1 base, and 7 bases had no gene match. This receptor was identified in a woman aged 45-59 years with Graves' hyperthyroidism. The genes are TRBV20-1 and TRBJ2-1; 9 bases are a match to TRBD1. The sequencing sample was made of blood. DNA of the CDR3: TGCAGTGCTAGAGGGGACAGGGCGTTGCGGTTCTTC. It yields the protein CSARGDRALRFF.